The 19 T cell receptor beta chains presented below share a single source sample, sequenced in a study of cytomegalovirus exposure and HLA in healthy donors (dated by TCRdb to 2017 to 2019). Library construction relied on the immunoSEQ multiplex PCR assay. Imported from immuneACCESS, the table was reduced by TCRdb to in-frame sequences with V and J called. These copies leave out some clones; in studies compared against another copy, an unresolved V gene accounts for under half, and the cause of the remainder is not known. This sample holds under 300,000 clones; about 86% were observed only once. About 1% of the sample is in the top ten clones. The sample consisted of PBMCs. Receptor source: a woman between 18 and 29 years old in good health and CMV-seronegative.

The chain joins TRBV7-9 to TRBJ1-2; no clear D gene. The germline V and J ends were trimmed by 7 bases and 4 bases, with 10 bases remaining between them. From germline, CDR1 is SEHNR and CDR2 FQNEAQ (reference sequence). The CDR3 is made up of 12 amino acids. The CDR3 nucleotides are TGTGCCAGCACCGGGCGGGTCTATGGCTACACCTTC. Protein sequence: CASTGRVYGYTF.

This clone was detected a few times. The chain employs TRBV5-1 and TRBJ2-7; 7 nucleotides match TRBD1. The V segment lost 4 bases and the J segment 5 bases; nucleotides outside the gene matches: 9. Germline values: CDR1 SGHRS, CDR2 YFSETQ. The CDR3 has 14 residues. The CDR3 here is CASSPGQKVDEQYF. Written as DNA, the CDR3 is TGCGCCAGCAGCCCGGGACAGAAGGTTGACGAGCAGTACTTC. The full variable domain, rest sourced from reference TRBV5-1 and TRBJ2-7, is KAGVTQTPRYLIKTRGQQVTLSCSPISGHRSVSWYQQTPGQGLQFLFEYFSETQRNKGNFPGRFSGRQFSNSRSEMNVSTLELGDSALYLCASSPGQKVDEQYFGPGTRLTVT.

The CDR3 reads CASSVGQRANYGYTF. The CDR3 nucleotides are TGTGCCAGCAGCGTAGGACAGCGAGCTAACTATGGCTACACCTTC. V gene TRBV9 combines with J gene TRBJ1-2; possibly TRBD1 for D (5 bases). Germline CDR1 is SGDLS and CDR2 is YYNGEE. V lost 0 bases to trimming and J lost 0 bases, with 9 bases between them. The CDR3 covers 15 residues.

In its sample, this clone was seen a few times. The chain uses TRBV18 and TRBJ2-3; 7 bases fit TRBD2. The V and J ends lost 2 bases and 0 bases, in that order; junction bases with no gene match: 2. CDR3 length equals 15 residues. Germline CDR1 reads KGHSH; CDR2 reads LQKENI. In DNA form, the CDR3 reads TGTGCCAGCTCACCATCAGCGGGGAGCACAGATACGCAGTATTTT. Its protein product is CASSPSAGSTDTQYF.

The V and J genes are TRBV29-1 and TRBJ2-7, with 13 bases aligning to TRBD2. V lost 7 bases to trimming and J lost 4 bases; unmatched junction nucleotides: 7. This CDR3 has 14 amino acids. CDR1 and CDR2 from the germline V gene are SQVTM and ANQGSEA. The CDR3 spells CSAETSGGYYEQYF. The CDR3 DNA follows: TGCAGCGCCGAGACTAGCGGGGGGTATTACGAGCAGTACTTC.

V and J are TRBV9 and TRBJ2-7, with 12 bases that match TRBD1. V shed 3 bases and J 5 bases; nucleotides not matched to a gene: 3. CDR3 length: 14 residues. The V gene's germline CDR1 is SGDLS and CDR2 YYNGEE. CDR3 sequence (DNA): TGTGCCAGCAGCGGGGGACAGGGGGCGGACGAGCAGTACTTC. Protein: CASSGGQGADEQYF. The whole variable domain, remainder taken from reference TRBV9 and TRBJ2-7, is DSGVTQTPKHLITATGQRVTLRCSPRSGDLSVYWYQQSLDQGLQFLIQYYNGEERAKGNILERFSAQQFPDLHSELNLSSLELGDSALYFCASSGGQGADEQYFGPGTRLTVT.

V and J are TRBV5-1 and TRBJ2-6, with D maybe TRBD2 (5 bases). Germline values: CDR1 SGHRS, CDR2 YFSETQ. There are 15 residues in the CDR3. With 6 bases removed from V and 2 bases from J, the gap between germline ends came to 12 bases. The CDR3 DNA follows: TGCGCCAGCACCCGGTCGGGGACTGGGGCCAACGTCCTGACTTTC. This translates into CASTRSGTGANVLTF.

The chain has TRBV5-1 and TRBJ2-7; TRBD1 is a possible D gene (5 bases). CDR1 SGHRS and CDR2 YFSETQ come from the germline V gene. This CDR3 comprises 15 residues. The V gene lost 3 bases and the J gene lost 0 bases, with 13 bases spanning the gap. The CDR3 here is CASSSKRGISYEQYF. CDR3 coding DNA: TGCGCCAGCAGCTCAAAAAGGGGCATCTCCTACGAGCAGTACTTC.

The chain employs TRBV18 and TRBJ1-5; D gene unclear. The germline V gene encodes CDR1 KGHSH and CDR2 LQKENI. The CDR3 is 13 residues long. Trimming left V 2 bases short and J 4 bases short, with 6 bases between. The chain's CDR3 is CASSPGSNQPQHF. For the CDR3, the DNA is TGTGCCAGCTCACCAGGGAGTAATCAGCCCCAGCATTTT.

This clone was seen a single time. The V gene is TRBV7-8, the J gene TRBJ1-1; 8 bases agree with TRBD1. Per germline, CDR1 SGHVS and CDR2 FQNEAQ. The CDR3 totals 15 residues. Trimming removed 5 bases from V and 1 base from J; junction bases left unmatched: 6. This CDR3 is CASSPRTGTNTEAFF. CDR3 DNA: TGTGCCAGCAGCCCTCGGACAGGGACGAACACTGAAGCTTTCTTT.

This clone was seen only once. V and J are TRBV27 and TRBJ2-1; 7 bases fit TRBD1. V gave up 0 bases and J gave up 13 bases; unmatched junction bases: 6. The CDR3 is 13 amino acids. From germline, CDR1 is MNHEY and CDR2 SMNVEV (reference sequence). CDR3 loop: CASSLSTGVGQFF. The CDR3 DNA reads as TGTGCCAGCAGTTTATCTACAGGGGTGGGTCAGTTCTTC.

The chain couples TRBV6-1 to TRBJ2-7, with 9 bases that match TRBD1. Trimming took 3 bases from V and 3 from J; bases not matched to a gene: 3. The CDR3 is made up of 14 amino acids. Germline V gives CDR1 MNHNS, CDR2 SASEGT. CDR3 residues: CASSDGTGIYEQYF. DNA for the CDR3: TGTGCCAGCAGTGATGGGACAGGGATCTACGAGCAGTACTTC.

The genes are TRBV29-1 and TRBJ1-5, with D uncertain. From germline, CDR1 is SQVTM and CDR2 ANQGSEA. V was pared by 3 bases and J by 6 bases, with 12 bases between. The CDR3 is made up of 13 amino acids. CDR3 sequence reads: CSVETGKGQPQHF. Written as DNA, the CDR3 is TGCAGCGTTGAGACGGGGAAAGGTCAGCCCCAGCATTTT.

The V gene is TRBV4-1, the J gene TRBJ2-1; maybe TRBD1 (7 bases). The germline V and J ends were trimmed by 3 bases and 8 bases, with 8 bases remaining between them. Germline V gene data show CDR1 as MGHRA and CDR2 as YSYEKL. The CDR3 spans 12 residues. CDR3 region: CASSHRGDEQFF. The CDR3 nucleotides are TGCGCCAGCAGCCACAGGGGGGATGAGCAGTTCTTC.

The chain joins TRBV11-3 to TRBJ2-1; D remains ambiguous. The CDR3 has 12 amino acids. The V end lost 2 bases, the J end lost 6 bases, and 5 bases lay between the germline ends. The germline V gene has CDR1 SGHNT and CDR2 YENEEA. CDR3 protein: CASSLTTNEQFF. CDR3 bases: TGTGCCAGCAGCTTAACAACCAATGAGCAGTTCTTC.

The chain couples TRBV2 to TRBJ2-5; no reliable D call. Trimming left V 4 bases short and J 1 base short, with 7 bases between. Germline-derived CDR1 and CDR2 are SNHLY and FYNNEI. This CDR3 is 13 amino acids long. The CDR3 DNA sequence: TGTGCCAGCAGTGGACAAATCCAAGAGACCCAGTACTTC. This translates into CASSGQIQETQYF.

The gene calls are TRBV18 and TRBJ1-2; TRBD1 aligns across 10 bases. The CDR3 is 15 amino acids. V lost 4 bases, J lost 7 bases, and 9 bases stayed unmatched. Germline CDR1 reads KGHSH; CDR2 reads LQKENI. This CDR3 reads CASSRGGQGVPGYTF. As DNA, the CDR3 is TGTGCCAGCTCACGAGGTGGACAGGGGGTCCCTGGCTACACCTTC.

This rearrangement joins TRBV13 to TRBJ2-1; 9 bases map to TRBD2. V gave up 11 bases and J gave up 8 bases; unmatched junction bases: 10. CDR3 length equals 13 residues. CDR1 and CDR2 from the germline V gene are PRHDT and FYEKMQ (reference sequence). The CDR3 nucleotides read TGTGCCTGTAGGGCGGGAGGGCCCCATGAGCAGTTCTTC. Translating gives CACRAGGPHEQFF. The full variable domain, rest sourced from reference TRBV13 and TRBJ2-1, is AAGVIQSPRHLIKEKRETATLKCYPIPRHDTVYWYQQGPGQDPQFLISFYEKMQSDKGSIPDRFSAQQFSDYHSELNMSSLELGDSALYFCACRAGGPHEQFFGPGTRLTVL.

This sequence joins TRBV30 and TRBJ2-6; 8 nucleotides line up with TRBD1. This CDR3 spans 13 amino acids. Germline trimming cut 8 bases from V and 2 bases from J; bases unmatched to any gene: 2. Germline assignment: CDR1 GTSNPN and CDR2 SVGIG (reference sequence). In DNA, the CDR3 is TGTGCCGTACAGGGGGCTGGGGCCAACGTCCTGACTTTC. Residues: CAVQGAGANVLTF.